Listed below are T cell receptor beta chains from one sample, sequenced in a study of patients and donors after allogeneic stem cell transplantation. In TCRdb, the RT-PCR reads were re-called with MiXCR into one record per CDR3 protein. Of approximately 88,000 distinct CDR3 sequences in the sample, around 5% were seen once. Sequenced material: blood, either unsorted or a sorted T cell fraction (not recorded which). The receptors here all came from a human donor who was either an allogeneic HSCT recipient or a stem cell or donor lymphocyte infusion donor (not recorded which). It is not recorded whose cells these are; they may come from a transplant donor. The CDR3 runs from the conserved cysteine through the conserved F or W. Each record gives: V gene, clone size, J gene, D gene, CDR3 protein, CDR3 DNA. The D gene is left open where the match is weak. Not all rows give a size; the values are once, few, many and, for expanded clones, a class.

TRBV5-5	many	TRBJ1-2	TRBD1	CASSPGQGWRGYTF	TGTGCCAGCAGCCCTGGACAGGGGTGGCGTGGCTACACCTTC
TRBV3-1	few	TRBJ1-1	TRBD1	CASSQALRGSEAFF	TGTGCCAGCAGCCAAGCCCTCAGGGGGTCTGAAGCTTTCTTT
TRBV2	-	TRBJ1-1	-	CASSEVGTLNTEAFF	TGTGCCAGCAGTGAAGTCGGGACTTTGAACACTGAAGCTTTCTTT
TRBV4-1	many	TRBJ2-2	TRBD2	CASSKGLAGVYTGELFF	TGCGCCAGCAGCAAGGGACTAGCGGGAGTGTACACCGGGGAGCTGTTTTTT
TRBV11-2	many	TRBJ1-2	TRBD1	CASSSDRTGWHGYTF	TGTGCCAGCAGCTCCGACCGGACAGGGTGGCATGGCTACACCTTC
TRBV6-1	many	TRBJ1-1	-	CASRLGSLSEAFF	TGTGCCAGCAGACTCGGGAGTTTGAGTGAAGCTTTCTTT
TRBV3-1	medium-sized	TRBJ2-3	TRBD2	CASSQLGGGSTDTQYF	TGTGCCAGCAGCCAACTCGGCGGGGGGTCCACAGATACGCAGTATTTT
TRBV20-1	many	TRBJ2-2	TRBD2	CSARDGGLAANTGELFF	TGCAGTGCTAGAGATGGGGGACTAGCGGCGAACACCGGGGAGCTGTTTTTT
TRBV28	many	TRBJ2-7	TRBD1	CASSLRRRTGPPDYEQYF	TGTGCCAGCAGTTTACGCCGGCGGACAGGGCCCCCAGACTACGAGCAGTACTTC
TRBV7-3	many	TRBJ2-3	TRBD1	CASSWTGGRTDTQYF	TGTGCCAGCAGCTGGACAGGGGGTAGAACAGATACGCAGTATTTT
TRBV29-1	many	TRBJ2-5	TRBD2	CSVDDSGGQETQYF	TGCAGCGTCGATGACTCGGGGGGTCAAGAGACCCAGTACTTC
TRBV2	many	TRBJ2-7	-	CASSRVFSYEQYF	TGTGCCAGCAGTCGGGTCTTCTCCTACGAGCAGTACTTC
TRBV5-1	many	TRBJ1-1	-	CASSSTLQNTEAFF	TGCGCCAGCAGCTCAACCCTCCAGAACACTGAAGCTTTCTTT
TRBV18	many	TRBJ2-1	TRBD2	CASSLRLAGRRGEQFF	TGTGCCAGCTCCCTCAGACTAGCGGGAAGAAGGGGTGAGCAGTTCTTC
TRBV11-3	many	TRBJ1-1	TRBD1	CASSSPRQGEAFF	TGTGCCAGCAGCTCTCCAAGACAGGGTGAAGCTTTCTTT
TRBV3-1	many	TRBJ2-2	-	CASSQDPGGGNTGELFF	TGTGCCAGCAGCCAAGATCCCGGGGGAGGAAACACCGGGGAGCTGTTTTTT
TRBV12-3/TRBV12-4	many	TRBJ2-5	TRBD1	CASSSSDRGFQETQYF	TGTGCCAGCAGCTCCTCGGACAGGGGATTCCAAGAGACCCAGTACTTC
TRBV2	many	TRBJ1-2	TRBD1	CARQGGMGGYTF	TGTGCCAGACAGGGGGGCATGGGTGGCTACACCTTC
TRBV7-9	many	TRBJ1-4	TRBD1	CASSLDRREKLFF	TGTGCCAGCAGCCTGGACAGGCGTGAAAAACTGTTTTTT
TRBV11-1	-	TRBJ2-7	TRBD2	CASSLGLASEQYF	TGTGCCAGCAGCTTGGGACTAGCCAGCGAGCAGTACTTC
TRBV12-3/TRBV12-4	medium-sized	TRBJ1-2	TRBD1	CASSGQGFFGYTF	TGTGCCAGCAGCGGACAGGGGTTCTTCGGCTACACCTTC
TRBV19	many	TRBJ1-2	TRBD1	CASSIAGQGGYGYTF	TGTGCCAGTAGTATCGCGGGACAGGGCGGCTATGGCTACACCTTC
TRBV28	many	TRBJ2-1	-	CASNAPDSYNEQFF	TGTGCCAGCAATGCGCCCGACTCCTACAATGAGCAGTTCTTC
TRBV5-1	-	TRBJ2-7	TRBD2	CASSPIAGGLNEQYF	TGCGCCAGCAGCCCGATAGCGGGAGGGCTGAACGAGCAGTACTTC
TRBV20-1	many	TRBJ2-7	TRBD2	CSAPEFGGRSSYEQYF	TGCAGTGCCCCGGAGTTCGGGGGGAGAAGCTCCTACGAGCAGTACTTC
TRBV5-4	many	TRBJ2-1	-	CASSRRLDDNEQFF	TGTGCCAGCAGTCGGCGGTTAGATGACAATGAGCAGTTCTTC
TRBV24-1	many	TRBJ2-3	-	CATSDRVRTDTQYF	TGTGCCACCAGTGACAGGGTTCGGACAGATACGCAGTATTTT
TRBV5-8	few	TRBJ1-2	-	CASSLDRRASGYTF	TGTGCCAGCAGCTTAGACAGGAGGGCGTCGGGCTACACCTTC
TRBV2	many	TRBJ1-1	TRBD1	CASTWDRENTEAFF	TGTGCCAGCACCTGGGACAGGGAGAACACTGAAGCTTTCTTT
TRBV25-1	many	TRBJ2-7	-	CTTEAYEQYF	TGTACCACCGAGGCCTACGAGCAGTACTTC
TRBV19	many	TRBJ2-1	TRBD1	CASSADSGTGYNEQFF	TGTGCCAGTAGTGCCGACTCCGGGACAGGTTACAATGAGCAGTTCTTC
TRBV20-1	many	TRBJ2-5	TRBD2	CSGTSGVQETQYF	TGCAGCGGGACTAGCGGCGTCCAAGAGACCCAGTACTTC
TRBV5-1	many	TRBJ2-1	TRBD2	CASSPNVGSGGGYEQFF	TGCGCCAGCAGCCCCAACGTCGGGAGCGGGGGAGGCTATGAGCAGTTCTTC
TRBV18	many	TRBJ2-1	-	CASSPIGFEQFF	TGTGCCAGCTCACCAATTGGATTTGAGCAGTTCTTC
TRBV24-1	many	TRBJ2-7	TRBD2	CATSASGSVPFLMGEQYF	TGTGCCACCAGTGCTAGCGGGAGTGTACCGTTTCTCATGGGCGAGCAGTACTTC
TRBV12-3/TRBV12-4	many	TRBJ1-1	-	CASSRAQNTEAFF	TGTGCCAGCAGCAGGGCCCAGAACACTGAAGCTTTCTTT
TRBV4-2	many	TRBJ1-2	-	CASSQEPTRGNGYTF	TGTGCCAGCAGCCAAGAACCCACTCGGGGAAACGGCTACACCTTC
TRBV18	-	TRBJ1-1	TRBD1	CASSPNEGAGRTEAFF	TGTGCCAGCTCACCGAACGAGGGGGCGGGAAGGACTGAAGCTTTCTTT
TRBV5-1	many	TRBJ2-1	TRBD2	CASSLAPAGEAYNEQFF	TGCGCCAGCAGCTTGGCCCCGGCGGGAGAGGCCTACAATGAGCAGTTCTTC
TRBV7-9	few	TRBJ2-7	-	CASSSRGASSYEQYF	TGTGCCAGCAGCTCTCGGGGCGCCAGCTCCTACGAGCAGTACTTC
TRBV6-5	many	TRBJ2-7	TRBD2	CASSYLAGGAGEQYF	TGTGCCAGCAGTTATTTGGCGGGGGGGGCAGGGGAGCAGTACTTC
TRBV24-1	many	TRBJ2-3	-	CATSEGGSGDTQYF	TGTGCCACCAGTGAAGGAGGCTCGGGAGATACGCAGTATTTT
TRBV5-1	many	TRBJ1-4	-	CASSWAGSLEEKLFF	TGCGCCAGCAGCTGGGCTGGATCCCTAGAAGAAAAACTGTTTTTT
TRBV20-1	many	TRBJ2-3	TRBD2	CSAGGLAGGTDTQYF	TGCAGTGCAGGGGGACTAGCGGGGGGCACAGATACGCAGTATTTT
TRBV7-3	many	TRBJ1-2	TRBD1	CASSSGGQLDGYTF	TGTGCCAGCAGCTCAGGGGGGCAGTTGGATGGCTACACCTTC